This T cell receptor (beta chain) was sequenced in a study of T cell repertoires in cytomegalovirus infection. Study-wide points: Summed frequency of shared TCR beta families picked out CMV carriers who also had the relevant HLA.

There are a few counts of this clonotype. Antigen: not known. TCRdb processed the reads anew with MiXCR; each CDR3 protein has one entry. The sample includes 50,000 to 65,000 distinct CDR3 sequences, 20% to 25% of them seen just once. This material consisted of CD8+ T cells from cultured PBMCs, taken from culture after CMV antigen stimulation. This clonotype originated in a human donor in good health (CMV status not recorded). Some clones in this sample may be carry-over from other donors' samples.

CDR3: CASRKGAEPKPGTQYF. The CDR3 DNA reads as TGTGCCAGCAGAAAAGGCGCGGAGCCGAAACCGGGGACGCAGTATTTT. The rearrangement joins TRBV7-9 to TRBJ2-3; weak D call: TRBD2 (5 bases). With 6 bases removed from V and 9 bases from J, the gap between germline ends came to 25 bases. Germline CDR1 SEHNR, CDR2 FQNEAQ (reference sequence). This CDR3 region has 16 residues.